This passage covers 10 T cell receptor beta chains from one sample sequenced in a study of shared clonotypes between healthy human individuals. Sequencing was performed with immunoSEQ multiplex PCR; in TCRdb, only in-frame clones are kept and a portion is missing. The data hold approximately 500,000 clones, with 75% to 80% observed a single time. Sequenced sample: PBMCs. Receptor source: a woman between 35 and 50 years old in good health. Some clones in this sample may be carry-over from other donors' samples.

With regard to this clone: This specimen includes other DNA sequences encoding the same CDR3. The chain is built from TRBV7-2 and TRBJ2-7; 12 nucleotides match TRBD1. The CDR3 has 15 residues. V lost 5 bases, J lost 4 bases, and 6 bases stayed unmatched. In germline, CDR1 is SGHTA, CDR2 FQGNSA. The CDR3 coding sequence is TGTGCCAGCAGCCTGGGACAGGGGGCTTTTTACGAGCAGTACTTC. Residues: CASSLGQGAFYEQYF.

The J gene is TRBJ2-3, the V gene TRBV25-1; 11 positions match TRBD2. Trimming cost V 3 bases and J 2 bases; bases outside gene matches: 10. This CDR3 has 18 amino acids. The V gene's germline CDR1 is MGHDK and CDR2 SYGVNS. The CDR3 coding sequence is TGTGCCAGCAGTGAGTGGACTAGCGGGTGGGGCTACACAGATACGCAGTATTTT. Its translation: CASSEWTSGWGYTDTQYF.

CDR3 amino acids: CASSYSWGDQETQYF. The CDR3 DNA sequence: TGTGCCAGCAGTTACTCTTGGGGAGACCAAGAGACCCAGTACTTC. V gene TRBV6-5 combines with J gene TRBJ2-5; possibly TRBD2 for D (5 bases). The V and J ends lost 0 bases and 0 bases respectively, with 8 bases between them. The CDR3 runs to 15 residues. Germline V gene lookup returns CDR1 MNHEY and CDR2 SVGAGI.

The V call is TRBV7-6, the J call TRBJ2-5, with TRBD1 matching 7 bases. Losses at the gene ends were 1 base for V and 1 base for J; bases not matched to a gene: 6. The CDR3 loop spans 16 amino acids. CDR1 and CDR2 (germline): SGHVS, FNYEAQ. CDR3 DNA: TGTGCCAGCAGCTTAGTTACAGGGGTAATCCAAGAGACCCAGTACTTC. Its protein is CASSLVTGVIQETQYF.

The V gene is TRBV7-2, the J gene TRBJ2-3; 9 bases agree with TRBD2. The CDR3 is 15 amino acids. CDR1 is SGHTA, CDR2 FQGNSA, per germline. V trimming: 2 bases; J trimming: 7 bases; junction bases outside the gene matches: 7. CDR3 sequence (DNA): TGTGCCAGCAGCTTAAGTAGCGGGAGTGTTCATACGCAGTATTTT. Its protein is CASSLSSGSVHTQYF.

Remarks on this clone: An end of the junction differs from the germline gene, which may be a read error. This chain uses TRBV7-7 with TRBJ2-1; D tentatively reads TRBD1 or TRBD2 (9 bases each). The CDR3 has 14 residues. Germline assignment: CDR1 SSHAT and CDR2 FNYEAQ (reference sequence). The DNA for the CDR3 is TGTGCTAGCAGCCTAGCGGGACAGGGCAATGAGCAGTTCTTC. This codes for CASSLAGQGNEQFF.

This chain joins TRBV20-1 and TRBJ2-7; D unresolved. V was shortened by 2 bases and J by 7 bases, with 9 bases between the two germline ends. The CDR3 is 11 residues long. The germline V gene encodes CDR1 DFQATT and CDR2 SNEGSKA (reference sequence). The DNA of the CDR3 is TGCAGTGCTAGACCATCAAGGGAGCAGTACTTC. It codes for CSARPSREQYF.

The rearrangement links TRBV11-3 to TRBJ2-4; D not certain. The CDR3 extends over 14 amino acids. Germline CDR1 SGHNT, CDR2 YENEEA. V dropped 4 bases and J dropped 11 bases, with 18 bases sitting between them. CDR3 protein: CASSSRAGDSVQYF. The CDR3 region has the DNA TGTGCCAGCAGCTCAAGGGCCGGTGACTCGGTTCAGTACTTC.

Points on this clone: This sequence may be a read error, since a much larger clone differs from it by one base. The CDR3 sequence is CASSFSGSDETQYF. In DNA, the CDR3 is TGTGCCAGCAGCTTTAGCGGGAGCGATGAGACCCAGTACTTC. The rearrangement links TRBV7-2 to TRBJ2-5, with 9 bases aligning to TRBD2. The germline CDR1 and CDR2 sequences are SGHTA and FQGNSA. There are 14 residues in the CDR3. Trimming took 3 bases from V and 5 from J; bases not matched to a gene: 4.

In nucleotides, the CDR3 is TGTGCCACCAGCAACGTGAGAGGTCCCTACGAGCAGTACTTC. Protein sequence: CATSNVRGPYEQYF. This chain links TRBV15 with TRBJ2-7; D not resolved. Trimming removed 4 bases from V and 2 bases from J, with 12 bases in between. This CDR3 spans 14 amino acids. The germline V gene encodes CDR1 LNHNV and CDR2 YYDKDF (reference sequence).